This is a list of T cell receptor beta chains from one sample in a study of blood T cell repertoires in COVID-19. Repertoires were generated with immunoSEQ multiplex PCR, while TCRdb's copy carries only in-frame clones and drops some. The sample includes about 140,000 clones, 87% of them seen just once. What was sequenced was peripheral blood. Source of these receptors: a man in his fifties who had recovered from COVID-19. The CDR3 runs from the conserved cysteine through the conserved F or W. A D gene is named only where the DNA matches it firmly. The size field is filled for only some rows; it gives once, few, many or a size class.

cdr3_aa	cdr3_nt	d_call	v_call	j_call	clone_size
CASSPTAGGSYNEQFF	TGCGCCAGCAGCCCAACAGCGGGGGGGTCCTACAATGAGCAGTTCTTC	TRBD2	TRBV5-1	TRBJ2-1	NA
CASSRQTGAYEQYF	TGCGCCAGCAGCAGACAGACTGGAGCCTACGAGCAGTACTTC	NA	TRBV10-2	TRBJ2-7	NA
CASSWGRRGSRTDTQYF	TGTGCCAGCAGCTGGGGAAGGAGGGGATCTAGGACAGATACGCAGTATTTT	NA	TRBV7-3	TRBJ2-3	NA
CASSEDRGMNTEAFF	TGTGCCAGCAGCGAGGACAGGGGAATGAACACTGAAGCTTTCTTT	TRBD1	TRBV5-6	TRBJ1-1	NA
CASSQNGQDPHSPLHF	TGCGCCAGCAGCCAAAATGGACAGGACCCCCATTCACCCCTCCACTTT	TRBD1	TRBV4-1	TRBJ1-6	NA
CASSLAGTVLEETQYF	TGTGCCAGCAGCTTAGCCGGGACAGTCCTCGAAGAGACCCAGTACTTC	TRBD1	TRBV5-4	TRBJ2-5	NA
CASSDQTGELAGELFF	TGTGCCAGCAGCGATCAGACAGGGGAACTGGCCGGGGAGCTGTTTTTT	TRBD1	TRBV7-2	TRBJ2-2	NA
CASSLKRQGAGNGGEQFF	TGTGCCAGCAGTTTAAAGAGACAGGGAGCGGGCAACGGCGGTGAGCAGTTCTTC	NA	TRBV27	TRBJ2-1	NA
CASSQDRGSNNSPLHF	TGCGCCAGCAGCCAAGACAGGGGAAGTAATAATTCACCCCTCCACTTT	NA	TRBV4-3	TRBJ1-6	NA
CASSLLTGDTDTQYF	TGTGCCAGCAGCTTACTGACAGGGGACACAGATACGCAGTATTTT	TRBD1	TRBV7-9	TRBJ2-3	NA
CASRFAGSYNEQFF	TGTGCCAGCAGATTTGCCGGGTCCTACAATGAGCAGTTCTTC	NA	TRBV6-5	TRBJ2-1	few
CASSAQGLSTDTQYF	TGTGCCAGCAGCGCACAGGGCCTAAGCACAGATACGCAGTATTTT	NA	TRBV7-3	TRBJ2-3	NA
CASSRDRQSNYGYTF	TGTGCCAGCAGCCGAGATAGACAGTCTAACTATGGCTACACCTTC	NA	TRBV4-2	TRBJ1-2	NA
CASSGGADRGTEAFF	TGTGCCAGCAGCGGGGGAGCTGACAGGGGAACTGAAGCTTTCTTT	TRBD1	TRBV5-4	TRBJ1-1	once
CASSLRRGGGTGELFF	TGTGCCAGCAGCTTAAGGCGGGGGGGAGGCACCGGGGAGCTGTTTTTT	TRBD2	TRBV7-8	TRBJ2-2	NA
CASSQGTGDTEAFF	TGCGCCAGCAGCCAAGGGACAGGGGACACTGAAGCTTTCTTT	TRBD1	TRBV4-3	TRBJ1-1	NA
CASSQRQGSHGYTF	TGTGCCAGCTCACAACGACAGGGTTCTCATGGCTACACCTTC	TRBD1	TRBV18	TRBJ1-2	NA
CASSPELAGGQETQYF	TGTGCCAGCAGCCCCGAATTAGCGGGGGGACAAGAGACCCAGTACTTC	TRBD2	TRBV5-4	TRBJ2-5	NA
CASSDLRTASRETQYF	TGCGCCAGCAGTGACCTCCGGACAGCTTCTCGGGAGACCCAGTACTTC	NA	TRBV10-2	TRBJ2-5	NA
CSVGRDGTEAFF	TGCAGCGTCGGCCGGGATGGCACTGAAGCTTTCTTT	NA	TRBV29-1	TRBJ1-1	NA
CASSGDRGRWGYGYTF	TGTGCCAGCAGTGGGGACAGGGGGCGGTGGGGCTATGGCTACACCTTC	TRBD1	TRBV28	TRBJ1-2	NA
CASSVQGNYGYTF	TGTGCCAGTAGTGTACAGGGGAACTATGGCTACACCTTC	TRBD1	TRBV19	TRBJ1-2	few
CASSPRQGVQEEQFF	TGTGCCAGCAGCCCTCGACAGGGAGTACAGGAAGAGCAGTTCTTC	TRBD1	TRBV13	TRBJ2-1	NA
CASSLDGNEQFF	TGTGCCAGCAGTTTAGACGGCAATGAGCAGTTCTTC	NA	TRBV12-3/TRBV12-4	TRBJ2-1	NA
CASSLFGQNRYNEQFF	TGTGCCAGCAGTTTATTTGGGCAGAACCGCTACAATGAGCAGTTCTTC	NA	TRBV27	TRBJ2-1	few
CASSVSPGGSLIGKNIQYF	TGTGCCAGCAGCGTTTCCCCGGGGGGGTCTCTTATAGGCAAAAACATTCAGTACTTC	TRBD2	TRBV7-2	TRBJ2-4	NA
CASSLGLGSSYNEQFF	TGCGCCAGCAGCTTGGGCCTTGGGAGCTCCTACAATGAGCAGTTCTTC	NA	TRBV5-1	TRBJ2-1	NA
CASSINVQNRGQDTQYF	TGCGCCAGCAGTATAAACGTCCAAAACAGGGGGCAGGATACGCAGTATTTT	TRBD1	TRBV5-1	TRBJ2-3	NA
CASSLSDGTNNEKLFF	TGTGCCAGCAGCTTGAGTGATGGGACTAATAATGAAAAACTGTTTTTT	NA	TRBV5-6	TRBJ1-4	NA
CASSLVPVATNEKLFF	TGTGCCAGCAGCTTAGTACCAGTTGCAACTAATGAAAAACTGTTTTTT	NA	TRBV7-2	TRBJ1-4	once
CASSPLSGSSGNTIYF	TGTGCCAGCTCACCACTGTCGGGGAGCTCTGGAAACACCATATATTTT	NA	TRBV18	TRBJ1-3	NA
CASSYPLGTTNYGYTF	TGTGCCAGCAGTTACCCTCTCGGAACTACTAACTATGGCTACACCTTC	NA	TRBV6-2/TRBV6-3	TRBJ1-2	once
CASSGSGGAGDTQYF	TGTGCCAGCAGTGGGAGCGGGGGGGCCGGAGATACGCAGTATTTT	TRBD2	TRBV27	TRBJ2-3	NA
CASSSAPTGASNQPQHF	TGTGCCAGCAGTTCGGCCCCGACAGGGGCGAGCAATCAGCCCCAGCATTTT	TRBD1	TRBV27	TRBJ1-5	NA
CASSRGTGGSYEQYF	TGCGCCAGCAGCCGCGGGACAGGAGGGTCCTACGAGCAGTACTTC	TRBD1	TRBV5-1	TRBJ2-7	NA
CASSQDKVRDEQFF	TGCGCCAGCAGCCAAGATAAGGTGAGGGATGAGCAGTTCTTC	NA	TRBV4-3	TRBJ2-1	NA
CASSPRAGEGNTEAFF	TGTGCCAGCTCACCACGGGCAGGGGAGGGGAACACTGAAGCTTTCTTT	NA	TRBV18	TRBJ1-1	NA
CASSQDAPGQGDSSSYNSPLHF	TGCGCCAGCAGCCAAGATGCCCCGGGACAGGGGGATTCGAGCTCCTATAATTCACCCCTCCACTTT	TRBD1	TRBV4-1	TRBJ1-6	NA
CASSSDSGRNTEAFF	TGTGCCAGCAGCTCGGACAGTGGCAGGAACACTGAAGCTTTCTTT	NA	TRBV7-6	TRBJ1-1	NA
CASSFGGRETQYF	TGTGCCAGCAGCTTCGGTGGTCGGGAGACCCAGTACTTC	NA	TRBV5-5	TRBJ2-5	NA
CASSSRDLAKNIQYF	TGTGCCAGCAGTTCGCGAGATTTAGCCAAAAACATTCAGTACTTC	NA	TRBV6-5	TRBJ2-4	NA